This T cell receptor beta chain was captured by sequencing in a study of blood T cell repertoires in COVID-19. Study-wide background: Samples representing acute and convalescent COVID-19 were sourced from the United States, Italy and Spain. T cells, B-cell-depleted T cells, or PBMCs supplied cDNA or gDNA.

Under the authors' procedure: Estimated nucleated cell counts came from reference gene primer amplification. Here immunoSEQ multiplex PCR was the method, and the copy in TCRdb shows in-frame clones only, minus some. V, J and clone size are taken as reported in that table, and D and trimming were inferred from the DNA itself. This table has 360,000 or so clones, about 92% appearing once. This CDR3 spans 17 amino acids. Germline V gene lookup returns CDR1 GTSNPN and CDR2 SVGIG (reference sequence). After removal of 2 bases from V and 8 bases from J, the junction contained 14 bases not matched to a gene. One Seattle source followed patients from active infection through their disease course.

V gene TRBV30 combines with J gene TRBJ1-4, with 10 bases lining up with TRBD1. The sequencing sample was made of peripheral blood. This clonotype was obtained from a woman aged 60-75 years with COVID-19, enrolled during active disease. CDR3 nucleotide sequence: TGTGCCTGGAGTCCCATCACCTGGACAGGGGGTAACGAAAAACTGTTTTTT. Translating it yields CAWSPITWTGGNEKLFF.